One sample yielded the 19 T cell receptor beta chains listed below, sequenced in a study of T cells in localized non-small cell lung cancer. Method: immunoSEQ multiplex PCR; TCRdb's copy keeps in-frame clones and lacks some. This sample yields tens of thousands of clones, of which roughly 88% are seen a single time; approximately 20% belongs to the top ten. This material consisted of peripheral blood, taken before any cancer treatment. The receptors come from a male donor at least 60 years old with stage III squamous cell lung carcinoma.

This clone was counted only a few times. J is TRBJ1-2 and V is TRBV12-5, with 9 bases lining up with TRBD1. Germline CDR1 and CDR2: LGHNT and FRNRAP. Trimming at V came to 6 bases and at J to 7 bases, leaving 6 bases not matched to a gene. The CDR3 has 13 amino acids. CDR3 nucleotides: TGTGCTAGTGGGGAGGGACAGGGTTCTGGCTACACCTTC. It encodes CASGEGQGSGYTF.

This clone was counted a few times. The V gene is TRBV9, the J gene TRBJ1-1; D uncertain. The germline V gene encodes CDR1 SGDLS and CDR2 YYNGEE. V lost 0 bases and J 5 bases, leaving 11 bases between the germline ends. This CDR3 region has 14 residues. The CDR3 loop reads CASSVGGVRTEAFF. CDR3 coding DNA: TGTGCCAGCAGCGTAGGAGGAGTCCGGACTGAAGCTTTCTTT.

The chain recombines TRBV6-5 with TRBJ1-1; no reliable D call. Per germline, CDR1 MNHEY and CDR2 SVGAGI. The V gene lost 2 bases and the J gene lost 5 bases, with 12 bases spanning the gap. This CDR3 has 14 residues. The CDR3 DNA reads TGTGCCAGCAGTTACGTTTGGGGAGGTACTGAAGCTTTCTTT. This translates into CASSYVWGGTEAFF.

As DNA, the CDR3 is TGTGCCAGCAGCGAGTTGACAGGTCAACAACAGGAGCAGTACTTC. Amino acid sequence: CASSELTGQQQEQYF. J is TRBJ2-7 and V is TRBV4-2; TRBD1 is a possible D gene (6 bases). The CDR3 totals 15 residues. V lost 5 bases and J lost 7, with 21 bases in between. CDR1 is LGHNA, CDR2 YNFKEQ, per germline.

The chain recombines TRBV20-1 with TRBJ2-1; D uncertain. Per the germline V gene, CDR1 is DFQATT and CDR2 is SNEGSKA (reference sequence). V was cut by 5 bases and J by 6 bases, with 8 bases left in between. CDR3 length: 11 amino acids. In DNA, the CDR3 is TGCAGTGCTGGCATGTTCAATGAGCAGTTCTTC. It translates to CSAGMFNEQFF.

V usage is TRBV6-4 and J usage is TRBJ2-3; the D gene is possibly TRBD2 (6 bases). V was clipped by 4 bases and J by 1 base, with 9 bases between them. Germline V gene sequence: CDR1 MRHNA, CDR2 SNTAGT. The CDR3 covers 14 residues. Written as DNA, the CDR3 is TGTGCCAGCAGTGTTACGGGAGGCACAGATACGCAGTATTTT. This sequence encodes CASSVTGGTDTQYF.

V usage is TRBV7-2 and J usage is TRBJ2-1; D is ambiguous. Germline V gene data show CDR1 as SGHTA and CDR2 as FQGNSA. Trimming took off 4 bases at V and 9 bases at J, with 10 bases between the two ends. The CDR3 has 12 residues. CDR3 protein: CASSSQPGEQFF. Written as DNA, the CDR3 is TGTGCCAGCAGCTCGCAGCCGGGTGAGCAGTTCTTC.

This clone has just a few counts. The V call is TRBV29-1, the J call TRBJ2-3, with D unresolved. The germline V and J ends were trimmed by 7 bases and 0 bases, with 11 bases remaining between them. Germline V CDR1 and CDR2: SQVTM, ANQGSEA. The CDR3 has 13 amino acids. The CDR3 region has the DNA TGCAGCGCCTTCAGTGGCAGCACAGATACGCAGTATTTT. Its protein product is CSAFSGSTDTQYF.

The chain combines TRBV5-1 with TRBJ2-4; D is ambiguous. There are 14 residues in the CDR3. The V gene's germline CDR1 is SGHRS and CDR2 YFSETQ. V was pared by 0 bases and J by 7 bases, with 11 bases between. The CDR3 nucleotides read TGCGCCAGCAGCTTGGATTGGGGTGCGAACATTCAGTACTTC. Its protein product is CASSLDWGANIQYF.

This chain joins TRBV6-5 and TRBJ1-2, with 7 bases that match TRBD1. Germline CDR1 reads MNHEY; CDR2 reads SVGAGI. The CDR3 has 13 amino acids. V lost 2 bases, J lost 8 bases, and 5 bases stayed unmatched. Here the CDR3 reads CASSYTTGEGYTF. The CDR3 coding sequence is TGTGCCAGCAGTTACACCACAGGGGAAGGCTACACCTTC.

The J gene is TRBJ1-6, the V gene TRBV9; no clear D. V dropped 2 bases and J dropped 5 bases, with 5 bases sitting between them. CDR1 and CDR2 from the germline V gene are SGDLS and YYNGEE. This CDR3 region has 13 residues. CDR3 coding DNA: TGTGCCAGCAGCGTCCAAAATAATTCACCCCTCCACTTT. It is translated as CASSVQNNSPLHF.

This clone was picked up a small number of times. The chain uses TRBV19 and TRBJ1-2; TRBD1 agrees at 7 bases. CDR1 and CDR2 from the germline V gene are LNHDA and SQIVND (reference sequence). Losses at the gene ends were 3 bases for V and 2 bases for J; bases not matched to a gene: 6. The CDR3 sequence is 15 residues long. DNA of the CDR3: TGTGCCAGTAGTATTGCGACAGGGCCAAACTATGGCTACACCTTC. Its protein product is CASSIATGPNYGYTF. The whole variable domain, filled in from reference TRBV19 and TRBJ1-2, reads DGGITQSPKYLFRKEGQNVTLSCEQNLNHDAMYWYRQDPGQGLRLIYYSQIVNDFQKGDIAEGYSVSREKKESFPLTVTSAQKNPTAFYLCASSIATGPNYGYTFGSGTRLTVV.

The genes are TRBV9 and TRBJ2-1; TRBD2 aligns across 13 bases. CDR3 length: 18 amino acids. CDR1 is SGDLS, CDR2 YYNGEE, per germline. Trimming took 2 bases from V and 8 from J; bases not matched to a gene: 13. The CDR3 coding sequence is TGTGCCAGCAGCGTTTCGGGGACTAGCGGGACCAGGGGGGATGAGCAGTTCTTC. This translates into CASSVSGTSGTRGDEQFF.

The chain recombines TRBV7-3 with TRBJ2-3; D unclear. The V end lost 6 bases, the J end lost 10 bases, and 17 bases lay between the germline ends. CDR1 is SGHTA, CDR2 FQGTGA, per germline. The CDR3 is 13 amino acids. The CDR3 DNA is TGTGCCAGCAGTTACGAAAGAATCAGACCGCAGTATTTT. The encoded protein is CASSYERIRPQYF.

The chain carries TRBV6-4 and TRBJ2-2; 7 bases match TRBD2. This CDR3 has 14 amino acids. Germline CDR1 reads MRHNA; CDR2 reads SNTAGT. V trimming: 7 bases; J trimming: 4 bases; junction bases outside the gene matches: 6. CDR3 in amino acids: CASMAGDSTGELFF. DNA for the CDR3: TGTGCCAGCATGGCGGGGGATTCCACCGGGGAGCTGTTTTTT.

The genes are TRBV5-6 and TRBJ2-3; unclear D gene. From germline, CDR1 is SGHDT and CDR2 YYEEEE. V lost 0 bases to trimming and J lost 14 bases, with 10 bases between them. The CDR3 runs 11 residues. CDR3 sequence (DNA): TGTGCCAGCAGCTTGGGGGGAATATCGTATTTT. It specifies CASSLGGISYF.

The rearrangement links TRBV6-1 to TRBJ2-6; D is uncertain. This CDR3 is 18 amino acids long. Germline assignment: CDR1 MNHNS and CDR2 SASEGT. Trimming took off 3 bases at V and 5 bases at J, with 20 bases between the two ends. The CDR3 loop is CASSDTWECNSRANVLTF. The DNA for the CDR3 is TGTGCCAGCAGTGACACATGGGAATGTAACAGTCGGGCCAACGTCCTGACTTTC.

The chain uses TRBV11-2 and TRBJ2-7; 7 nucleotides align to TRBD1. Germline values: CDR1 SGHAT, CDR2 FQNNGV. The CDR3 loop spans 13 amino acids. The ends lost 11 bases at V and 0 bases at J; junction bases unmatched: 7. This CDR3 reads CAGTGANSYEQYF. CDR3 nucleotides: TGTGCCGGAACAGGGGCCAACTCCTACGAGCAGTACTTC.

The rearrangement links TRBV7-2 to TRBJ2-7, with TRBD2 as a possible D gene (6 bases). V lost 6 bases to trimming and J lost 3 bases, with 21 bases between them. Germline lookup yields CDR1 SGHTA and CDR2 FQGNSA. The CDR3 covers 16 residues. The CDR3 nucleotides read TGTGCCAGCAGGGGGGGAGTGGACCTAAATCTCTACGAGCAGTACTTC. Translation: CASRGGVDLNLYEQYF.